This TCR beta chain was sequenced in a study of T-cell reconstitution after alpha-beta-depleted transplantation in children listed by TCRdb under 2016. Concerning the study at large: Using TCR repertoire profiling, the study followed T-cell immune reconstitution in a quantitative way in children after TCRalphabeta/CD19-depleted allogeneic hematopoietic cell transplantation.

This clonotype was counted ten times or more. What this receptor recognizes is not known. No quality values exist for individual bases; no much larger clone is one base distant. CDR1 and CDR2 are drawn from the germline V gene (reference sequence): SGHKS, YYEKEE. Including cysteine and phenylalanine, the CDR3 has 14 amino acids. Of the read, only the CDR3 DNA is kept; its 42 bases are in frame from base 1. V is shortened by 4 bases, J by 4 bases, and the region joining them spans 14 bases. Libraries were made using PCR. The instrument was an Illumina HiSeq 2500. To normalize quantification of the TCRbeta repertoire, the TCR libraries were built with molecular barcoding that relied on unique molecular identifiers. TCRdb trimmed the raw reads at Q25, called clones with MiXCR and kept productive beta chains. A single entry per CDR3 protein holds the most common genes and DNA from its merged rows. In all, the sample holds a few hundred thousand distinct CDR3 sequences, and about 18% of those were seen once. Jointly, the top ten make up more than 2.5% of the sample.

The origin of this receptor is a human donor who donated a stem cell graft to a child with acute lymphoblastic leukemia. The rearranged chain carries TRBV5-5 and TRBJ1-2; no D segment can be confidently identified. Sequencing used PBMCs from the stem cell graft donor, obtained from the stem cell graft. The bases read TGTGCCAGCAGCCCCAACCCGGACCCCTATGGCTACACCTTC. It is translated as CASSPNPDPYGYTF.